The rows below give T cell receptor beta chains drawn from one sample of a study of T cell responses to AZD1222 COVID-19 vaccine. Repertoires were generated with immunoSEQ multiplex PCR, while TCRdb's copy carries only in-frame clones and drops some. The table has approximately 190,000 clones, approximately 91% seen once. Sequenced here: peripheral blood, sampled on day 0 of AZD1222 vaccination. The receptors were gathered from an adult in good health. Each CDR3 is given with its conserved first and last residue. A D gene is named only where the DNA matches it firmly. Not every row has a clone size; where given, it reads once, few, many or a size class.

j_call	d_call	cdr3_length	clone_size	v_call	cdr3_nt	cdr3_aa
TRBJ2-1	-	11	once	TRBV12-5	TGTGCTAGTGGTGTACACAATGAGCAGTTCTTC	CASGVHNEQFF
TRBJ2-4	-	16	-	TRBV7-2	TGTGCCAGCAGCTCAAACCCCGGGACCCTGGAAAACATTCAGTACTTC	CASSSNPGTLENIQYF
TRBJ2-2	-	16	-	TRBV14	TGTGCCAGCAGCCAAGATCGCTCGCCCGTCACCGGGGAGCTGTTTTTT	CASSQDRSPVTGELFF
TRBJ2-7	-	15	-	TRBV7-9	TGTGCCAGCAGCTTACAGACAGCTATCTCCTACGAGCAGTACTTC	CASSLQTAISYEQYF
TRBJ2-3	TRBD2	17	-	TRBV4-2	TGTGCCAGCAGCCAAGATCCTCCTAGCGGGGCACCAGATACGCAGTATTTT	CASSQDPPSGAPDTQYF
TRBJ2-7	TRBD1	14	-	TRBV29-1	TGCAGCGTTGAAACAGGGGGTTGGTTCGGCGAGCAGTACTTC	CSVETGGWFGEQYF
TRBJ2-3	-	18	-	TRBV7-2	TGTGCCAGCCGCCTACTAGGGGGGCCCCGGGGAAGCACAGATACGCAGTATTTT	CASRLLGGPRGSTDTQYF
TRBJ2-1	-	16	-	TRBV4-1	TGCGCCAGCAGCCAAGTCGCGGGGGCCGCGACGAATGAGCAGTTCTTC	CASSQVAGAATNEQFF
TRBJ1-2	-	13	-	TRBV9	TGTGCCAGCAGCGTAGGGGGGGCTCATGGCTACACCTTC	CASSVGGAHGYTF
TRBJ2-7	-	14	-	TRBV5-1	TGCGCCAGCAGCCAACGCGGGGTCGGCTACGAGCAGTACTTC	CASSQRGVGYEQYF
TRBJ1-3	-	14	-	TRBV3-1/TRBV3-2	TGTGCCAGCAGCCGTGACCTGCAGGGAAACACCATATATTTT	CASSRDLQGNTIYF
TRBJ2-7	-	13	-	TRBV7-2	TGTGCCAGCAGTTTTAGAAACGTGGACGAGCAGTACTTC	CASSFRNVDEQYF
TRBJ2-7	TRBD2	18	-	TRBV7-3	TGTGCCAGCAGCTTAAGGGTCCGACTAGCGGGATACCCCTACGAGCAGTACTTC	CASSLRVRLAGYPYEQYF
TRBJ2-3	-	15	-	TRBV4-1	TGCGCCAGCAGCCAAGACTTTACGGGAGAAGATACGCAGTATTTT	CASSQDFTGEDTQYF
TRBJ2-7	TRBD2	14	-	TRBV6-5	TGTGCCAGCAGCCTAAAGGGAGGGTCCCACGAGCAGTACTTC	CASSLKGGSHEQYF
TRBJ1-2	TRBD1	13	-	TRBV29-1	TGCAGCGGTACAGGGGATCTAGGCTATGGCTACACCTTC	CSGTGDLGYGYTF
TRBJ1-1	TRBD1	14	once	TRBV2	TGTGCCAGCAGCGGGACAGGGAGGAACACTGAAGCTTTCTTT	CASSGTGRNTEAFF
TRBJ2-1	-	13	-	TRBV10-3	TGTGCCATCGAGCCAGCCCGGGGGAATGAGCAGTTCTTC	CAIEPARGNEQFF
TRBJ2-2	-	15	-	TRBV19	TGTGCCAGTACCTCCTACGTATCGAACACCGGGGAGCTGTTTTTT	CASTSYVSNTGELFF
TRBJ1-2	-	13	-	TRBV25-1	TGTGCCAGCAGTGCGCGGCAGGCCCGGGGCTACACCTTC	CASSARQARGYTF
TRBJ2-7	-	15	-	TRBV7-2	TGTGCCAGCAGCTTAGAAGGCGGAATCCTCTACGAGCAGTACTTC	CASSLEGGILYEQYF
TRBJ2-3	TRBD1	15	-	TRBV7-8	TGTGCCAGCAGATTAGACAGGGCGGTCACAGATACGCAGTATTTT	CASRLDRAVTDTQYF
TRBJ1-6	TRBD1	15	-	TRBV5-1	TGCGCCAGCAGCTTGGGACAGGGCGTTAATTCACCCCTCCACTTT	CASSLGQGVNSPLHF
TRBJ2-7	TRBD2	12	-	TRBV7-2	TGTGCCAGCAGCCCCCGGGGGGTAGAGCAGTACTTC	CASSPRGVEQYF
TRBJ1-1	-	11	-	TRBV12-3/TRBV12-4	TGTGCCAGCAGTTTAAGCGGGAAAGCTTTCTTT	CASSLSGKAFF
TRBJ1-1	TRBD1	12	-	TRBV27	TGTGCCAGCAGTGCAGGGGGCACTGAAGCTTTCTTT	CASSAGGTEAFF
TRBJ1-5	TRBD1	15	-	TRBV19	TGTGCCAGTATTCCGGACAGGGCCCTTAATCAGCCCCAGCATTTT	CASIPDRALNQPQHF
TRBJ2-7	-	14	-	TRBV11-2	TGTGCCAGCAGCTTAGGGGAACGATCCTACGAGCAGTACTTC	CASSLGERSYEQYF
TRBJ1-6	-	13	-	TRBV4-1	TGCGCCAGCAGCCAAGAGGAGGGCAGCCATACCCACTTT	CASSQEEGSHTHF
TRBJ1-2	-	13	once	TRBV11-2	TGTGCCAGCAGCCCCTCCTCGGGCTATGGCTACACCTTC	CASSPSSGYGYTF
TRBJ1-1	TRBD1	14	-	TRBV18	TGTGCCAGCTCGCGGGACAGGGAGTGGACTGAAGCTTTCTTT	CASSRDREWTEAFF
TRBJ2-1	TRBD2	16	-	TRBV4-2	TGTGCCAGCAGCCAAGAGACTAGCGGAATGTACAATGAGCAGTTCTTC	CASSQETSGMYNEQFF